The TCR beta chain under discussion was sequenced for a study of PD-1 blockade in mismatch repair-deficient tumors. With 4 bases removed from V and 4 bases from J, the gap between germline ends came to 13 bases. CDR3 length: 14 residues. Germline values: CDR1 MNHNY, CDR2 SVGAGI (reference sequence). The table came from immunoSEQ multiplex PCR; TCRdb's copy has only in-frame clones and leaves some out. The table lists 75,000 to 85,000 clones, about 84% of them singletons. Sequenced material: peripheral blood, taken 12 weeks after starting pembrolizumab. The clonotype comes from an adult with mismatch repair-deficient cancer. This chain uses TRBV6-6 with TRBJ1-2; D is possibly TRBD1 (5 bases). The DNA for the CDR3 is TGTGCCAGCAGTTGGGGGGGAGCCGGCTATGGCTACACCTTC. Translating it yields CASSWGGAGYGYTF.